One sample yielded the 31 T cell receptor beta chains listed below, sequenced in a study of molecular identifiers for immune sequencing clone quantification. A single record per CDR3 protein comes from TCRdb applying MiXCR to the PCR reads. The repertoire holds nearly 55,000 distinct CDR3 sequences, with roughly a third as singletons. Material: naive CD8+ T cells from blood, with Jurkat cell RNA spiked in. Regarding subset: FACS-sorted CD8+CD4-CCR7+CD45RA+ naive T cells. These TCRs come from a human donor in good health. Some libraries in this study had Jurkat cell RNA spiked in.

This clonotype appeared many times. The chain has TRBV28 and TRBJ1-5, with a weak D call TRBD1 (6 bases). This CDR3 contains 13 residues. The germline V gene has CDR1 MDHEN and CDR2 SYDVKM. The germline V and J ends were trimmed by 4 bases and 5 bases, with 9 bases remaining between them. The DNA for the CDR3 is TGTGCCAGCAGTTGGTCAGGGGATCAGCCCCAGCATTTT. Residues: CASSWSGDQPQHF.

This sequence joins TRBV6-4 and TRBJ2-3; 11 bases align to TRBD1. The CDR3 sequence is 15 residues long. Trimming took 4 bases from V and 4 from J; bases not matched to a gene: 4. CDR1 is MRHNA and CDR2 is SNTAGT in the germline V gene. The DNA for the CDR3 is TGTGCCAGCAGTGCCGGGACAGGGGGTTCAGATACGCAGTATTTT. It codes for CASSAGTGGSDTQYF.

This clonotype was picked up many times. This rearrangement joins TRBV28 to TRBJ2-3; TRBD1 might be the D (5 bases). This CDR3 region has 16 residues. Germline V lookup: CDR1 MDHEN, CDR2 SYDVKM. V was cut by 3 bases and J by 7 bases, with 20 bases left in between. The CDR3, as DNA: TGTGCCAGCAGTTTTGTGGGGCGCTTCGGTTTCCATACGCAGTATTTT. Its translation: CASSFVGRFGFHTQYF.

The V call is TRBV12-3 or TRBV12-4, the J call TRBJ2-2, with D unclear. Trimming shortened V by 3 bases and J by 7 bases, and 9 bases separated the two germline ends. The CDR3 runs 13 residues. In DNA, the CDR3 is TGTGCCAGCAGTTTTACCAACGGCGGGGAGCTGTTTTTT. It specifies CASSFTNGGELFF.

This clonotype was observed a handful of times. The CDR3 DNA follows: TGCGCCAGCAGCCAAGTAACTAGCGGAGGCTACACAGATACGCAGTATTTT. It is translated as CASSQVTSGGYTDTQYF. This chain links TRBV4-1 with TRBJ2-3; 8 positions match TRBD2. The CDR3 has 17 amino acids. Looked up from germline, CDR1 is MGHRA and CDR2 is YSYEKL. V shed 1 base and J 2 bases; nucleotides not matched to a gene: 8.

This clonotype is termed medium-sized (0.01 to 0.1%). This sequence joins TRBV28 and TRBJ2-7, with D perhaps TRBD2 (6 bases). CDR1 and CDR2 (germline): MDHEN, SYDVKM. Between the trimmed V and J ends, which lost 5 bases and 4 bases, there was a span of 18 bases. CDR3 length: 15 amino acids. CDR3 nucleotides: TGTGCCAGCAGTCCTATACTAGCATCTGGGTACGAGCAGTACTTC. It specifies CASSPILASGYEQYF.

The table lists this clonotype with many counts. V usage is TRBV12-3 or TRBV12-4 and J usage is TRBJ2-1, with TRBD2 matching 7 bases. J gave up 7 bases and V 4 bases, and 1 base lay outside the gene matches. CDR3 length: 12 residues. This CDR3 is CASSWTSNEQFF. CDR3 in DNA: TGTGCCAGCAGTTGGACTAGTAATGAGCAGTTCTTC.

A remark on this clonotype: One end of the junction varies from germline; a read error may be responsible. The rearrangement uses TRBV27 and TRBJ1-5; D not resolved. The CDR3 runs 14 residues. Germline values: CDR1 MNHEY, CDR2 SMNVEV (reference sequence). CDR3: CASKTMRSNQSQHF. The DNA for the CDR3 is TGTGCCAGCAAAACCATGAGAAGCAATCAGTCCCAGCATTTT.

This clonotype was recorded many times. CDR3 sequence (DNA): TGTGCCAGTAGTATATTGTCTACAACTGAGCAGTTCTTC. Its translation is CASSILSTTEQFF. This chain connects TRBV19 to TRBJ2-1, with unresolved D. CDR3 length: 13 residues. V was trimmed by 2 bases and J by 9 bases, leaving 11 bases between them. CDR1 LNHDA and CDR2 SQIVND come from the germline V gene (reference sequence).

V and J are TRBV28 and TRBJ2-7, with D tentatively TRBD2 (7 bases). In germline, CDR1 is MDHEN, CDR2 SYDVKM. V lost 0 bases to trimming and J lost 2 bases, with 17 bases between them. This CDR3 is 17 amino acids long. CDR3 nucleotides: TGTGCCAGCAGTTTATGGGATCGGGCGGGGGCTCCCTACGAGCAGTACTTC. Translation: CASSLWDRAGAPYEQYF.

This clonotype was detected only a few times. The chain is built from TRBV27 and TRBJ1-5; D is undetermined. Trimming cost V 1 base and J 7 bases, with 8 bases left between them. This CDR3 is 13 amino acids long. In germline, CDR1 is MNHEY, CDR2 SMNVEV (reference sequence). The CDR3 loop reads CASSLWGRQPQHF. The CDR3, as DNA: TGTGCCAGCAGTTTATGGGGTCGGCAGCCCCAGCATTTT.

CDR3 loop: CASSFDGGGNSPLHF. The CDR3 DNA reads TGTGCCAGCAGCTTTGATGGGGGGGGGAATTCACCCCTCCACTTT. The chain couples TRBV7-9 to TRBJ1-6, with a weak D call TRBD1 (5 bases). Germline V lookup: CDR1 SEHNR, CDR2 FQNEAQ (reference sequence). V was pared by 3 bases and J by 7 bases, with 13 bases between. CDR3 length: 15 residues.

This clonotype has only a few counts. Here the CDR3 reads CASSEQGYTEAFF. CDR3 sequence (DNA): TGTGCCAGCAGCGAACAGGGCTACACTGAAGCTTTCTTT. The rearrangement links TRBV6-2 or TRBV6-3 to TRBJ1-1, with a weak D call TRBD1 (6 bases). The CDR3 runs to 13 residues. The germline V and J ends were trimmed by 6 bases and 3 bases, with 11 bases remaining between them. Germline V gene lookup returns CDR1 MNHEY and CDR2 SVGEGT.

In its sample, this clonotype was seen a few times. The chain employs TRBV5-1 and TRBJ2-2; no clear D gene. Germline CDR1 is SGHRS and CDR2 is YFSETQ. This CDR3 is 17 amino acids long. The V end lost 0 bases, the J end lost 6 bases, and 18 bases lay between the germline ends. The CDR3 here is CASSLAILTGPPGELFF. In nucleotides, the CDR3 is TGCGCCAGCAGCTTGGCCATCCTGACTGGCCCACCCGGGGAGCTGTTTTTT. The whole variable domain, filled in from reference TRBV5-1 and TRBJ2-2, reads KAGVTQTPRYLIKTRGQQVTLSCSPISGHRSVSWYQQTPGQGLQFLFEYFSETQRNKGNFPGRFSGRQFSNSRSEMNVSTLELGDSALYLCASSLAILTGPPGELFFGEGSRLTVL.

The count of this clonotype is one. The chain carries TRBV28 and TRBJ2-3; 11 nucleotides match TRBD2. The germline CDR1 and CDR2 sequences are MDHEN and SYDVKM. The CDR3 is 16 amino acids. Trimming cost V 4 bases and J 5 bases; bases outside gene matches: 8. The CDR3 sequence is CASSSYRTSGRDTQYF. CDR3 coding DNA: TGTGCCAGCAGTTCTTATCGCACTAGCGGGAGAGATACGCAGTATTTT.

In this sample, this clonotype turned up many times. The chain uses TRBV19 and TRBJ1-1, with D perhaps TRBD1 (5 bases). The V end lost 10 bases, the J end lost 5 bases, and 14 bases lay between the germline ends. This CDR3 is built from 12 residues. Germline-derived CDR1 and CDR2 are LNHDA and SQIVND (reference sequence). In DNA, the CDR3 is TGTGCCACCTGGGGGGGAGGAACTGAAGCTTTCTTT. It encodes CATWGGGTEAFF. The variable domain in full, with the rest retrieved from reference TRBV19 and TRBJ1-1, is DGGITQSPKYLFRKEGQNVTLSCEQNLNHDAMYWYRQDPGQGLRLIYYSQIVNDFQKGDIAEGYSVSREKKESFPLTVTSAQKNPTAFYLCATWGGGTEAFFGQGTRLTVV.

There are many counts of this clonotype. CDR3 amino acids: CASSPGTLNREQYF. The DNA for the CDR3 is TGTGCCAGCAGCCCCGGGACCCTTAATCGGGAGCAGTACTTC. This rearrangement joins TRBV7-6 to TRBJ2-7, with D tentatively TRBD1 or TRBD2 (5 bases each). The CDR3 extends over 14 amino acids. The V end was cut by 5 bases, the J end by 7 bases, with 18 bases between. Germline V gene sequence: CDR1 SGHVS, CDR2 FNYEAQ.

This clonotype has more than one count but fewer than ten. The chain carries TRBV20-1 and TRBJ1-1, with TRBD1 as a possible D gene (6 bases). The CDR3 has 13 amino acids. Germline V gives CDR1 DFQATT, CDR2 SNEGSKA (reference sequence). Trimming took 3 bases from V and 5 from J, leaving 13 bases between them. The CDR3 coding sequence is TGCAGTGCTAGTCCAGGGGTAAGAACTGAAGCTTTCTTT. This gives the protein CSASPGVRTEAFF.

This clonotype showed up many times. This chain connects TRBV29-1 to TRBJ2-6; a weak D match, TRBD2 (5 bases). The germline V gene encodes CDR1 SQVTM and CDR2 ANQGSEA. Trimming removed 0 bases from V and 0 bases from J, with 24 bases in between. The CDR3 totals 21 residues. This CDR3 reads CSVEDPQGIGIRISGANVLTF. The CDR3 DNA follows: TGCAGCGTTGAAGATCCCCAAGGAATCGGGATCCGGATCTCTGGGGCCAACGTCCTGACTTTC.

On this clonotype itself: A much bigger clone sits one base away, suggesting this may be a read error. The chain joins TRBV5-8 to TRBJ2-3; 9 bases fit TRBD2. The CDR3 runs 19 residues. Germline CDR1 SGHTS, CDR2 YDEGEE. CDR3 loop: CASSRYATVLAGPTDTQSF. CDR3 bases: TGTGCCAGCAGCCGTTACGCGACGGTGCTAGCGGGACCCACAGATACGCAGTCTTTT.

With regard to this clonotype: This clone may be a read error of a much larger clone one base away. This chain links TRBV4-2 with TRBJ2-5; D is uncertain. Germline V gene lookup returns CDR1 LGHNA and CDR2 YNFKEQ. This CDR3 has 19 amino acids. The chain's CDR3 is CASTLSYLIVRAIQEAQYF. The CDR3 DNA sequence: TGTGCCAGCACCCTGTCGTATCTGATCGTCAGAGCCATTCAAGAGGCCCAGTACTTC.

With regard to this clonotype: The junction shows a germline mismatch at one end, possibly a read error. The genes are TRBV27 and TRBJ1-5; D is unclear. This CDR3 comprises 14 residues. The germline V gene encodes CDR1 MNHEY and CDR2 SMNVEV (reference sequence). The CDR3 reads CASSLFLGNQPQQF. DNA of the CDR3: TGTGCCAGCAGTTTATTTTTGGGCAATCAGCCCCAGCAATTT.

This clonotype appeared many times. This chain uses TRBV20-1 with TRBJ2-6; the D is unclear. Deletions cut 3 bases from V and 2 bases from J, with 8 bases between. Germline CDR1 is DFQATT and CDR2 is SNEGSKA (reference sequence). The CDR3 extends over 14 amino acids. CDR3 residues: CSASSGTGANVLTF. CDR3 sequence (DNA): TGCAGTGCTAGTTCAGGAACTGGGGCCAACGTCCTGACTTTC.

Details on this clonotype: At one end, the junction sequence differs from germline, possibly due to a read error. The chain combines TRBV13 with TRBJ2-7; a possible D gene is TRBD2 (6 bases). Germline assignment: CDR1 PRHDT and CDR2 FYEKMQ (reference sequence). The CDR3 is made up of 13 amino acids. The CDR3: CASSLEPGDSGWF. CDR3 nucleotides: TGTGCCAGCAGCTTAGAGCCCGGAGACAGCGGGTGGTTC.

This clonotype was recorded a few times. The chain has TRBV27 and TRBJ1-1; D unresolved. CDR3 length: 13 amino acids. Trimming removed 4 bases from V and 5 bases from J, with 11 bases in between. Germline V gives CDR1 MNHEY, CDR2 SMNVEV (reference sequence). The CDR3 here is CASSWAGLTEAFF. CDR3 sequence (DNA): TGTGCCAGCAGTTGGGCAGGCTTGACTGAAGCTTTCTTT.

To note about this clonotype: A much larger clone sits a single nucleotide away, making a read error possible. This chain connects TRBV7-2 to TRBJ2-7; no firm D call. With 0 bases removed from V and 4 bases from J, the gap between germline ends came to 4 bases. The CDR3 is 12 residues long. Germline-derived CDR1 and CDR2 are SGHTA and FQGNSA. The CDR3 sequence is CASSLAWYEQYF. For the CDR3, the DNA is TGTGCCAGCAGCTTAGCTTGGTACGAGCAGTACTTC. Together with reference TRBV7-2 and TRBJ2-7, the CDR3 gives the full variable domain: GAGVSQSPSNKVTEKGKDVELRCDPISGHTALYWYRQSLGQGLEFLIYFQGNSAPDKSGLPSDRFSAERTGGSVSTLTIQRTQQEDSAVYLCASSLAWYEQYFGPGTRLTVT.

The chain carries TRBV27 and TRBJ2-2, with no clear D. This CDR3 is 12 amino acids long. V lost 3 bases, J lost 8 bases, and 7 bases lay in between. Germline-derived CDR1 and CDR2 are MNHEY and SMNVEV (reference sequence). Here the CDR3 reads CASSFPRGELFF. The CDR3 DNA follows: TGTGCCAGCAGTTTCCCCCGAGGGGAGCTGTTTTTT.

In this sample, this clonotype turned up a few times. The rearrangement joins TRBV2 to TRBJ2-3; either TRBD1 or TRBD2 may fit D (5 bases each). The CDR3 is 13 amino acids. Per the germline V gene, CDR1 is SNHLY and CDR2 is FYNNEI. The V end lost 6 bases, the J end lost 5 bases, and 12 bases lay between the germline ends. The CDR3 DNA follows: TGTGCCAGCAGGGGGACGGAAGGAGATACGCAGTATTTT. This sequence encodes CASRGTEGDTQYF. The full variable domain, with the rest looked up from reference TRBV2 and TRBJ2-3, is EPEVTQTPSHQVTQMGQEVILRCVPISNHLYFYWYRQILGQKVEFLVSFYNNEISEKSEIFDDQFSVERPDGSNFTLKIRSTKLEDSAMYFCASRGTEGDTQYFGPGTRLTVL.

A remark on this clonotype: A much more abundant neighbour one base away suggests this may be a read error. Since the CDR3 does not end with the conserved phenylalanine or tryptophan, this likely comes from a read error. The genes are TRBV27 and TRBJ2-5, with D tentatively TRBD1 or TRBD2 (6 bases each). The CDR3 is made up of 12 amino acids. Trimming pared 3 bases from V and 7 bases from J, leaving 9 bases between. Germline CDR1 reads MNHEY; CDR2 reads SMNVEV (reference sequence). DNA of the CDR3: TGTGCCAGCAGTTTCGGAGGGGGGACCCAGTACCTC. Its protein is CASSFGGGTQYL.

The chain joins TRBV7-2 to TRBJ2-3, with D unresolved. The CDR3 runs 14 residues. Germline CDR1 and CDR2: SGHTA and FQGNSA. Trimming cost V 1 base and J 6 bases, with 11 bases left between them. This chain's CDR3 is CASSLEVRRDTQYF. CDR3 bases: TGTGCCAGCAGCTTAGAGGTCCGAAGGGATACGCAGTATTTT.

In its sample, this clonotype was seen a few times. The V call is TRBV27, the J call TRBJ2-1, with 7 bases lining up with TRBD2. There are 15 residues in the CDR3. Germline V gene lookup returns CDR1 MNHEY and CDR2 SMNVEV (reference sequence). V lost 7 bases to trimming and J lost 9 bases; unmatched junction nucleotides: 15. In DNA, the CDR3 is TGTGCCAGCACCTCCAGGCAGGGCCCTAGCGGTGAGCAGTTCTTC. As protein: CASTSRQGPSGEQFF.